A selection of T cell receptor beta chains follows, all from one sample in a study of blood T cell repertoires in COVID-19. The table came from immunoSEQ multiplex PCR; TCRdb's copy has only in-frame clones and leaves some out. The top ten hold over 6% of the sample, which has 200,000 to 250,000 clones, around 84% seen once. The sequencing sample was made of peripheral blood. Source of these receptors: a woman in her seventies with active or convalescent COVID-19. CDR3s include the opening cysteine and the closing phenylalanine or tryptophan. The D gene is left open where the match is weak. Clone size is shown for a subset of rows, as once, few, many or a class of expanded clone.

TRBJ2-7 . 14 TRBV9 TRBD1 TGTGCCAGCAGCCCCCGGGACAGGTCCTACGAGCAGTACTTC CASSPRDRSYEQYF
TRBJ1-2 . 12 TRBV3-1/TRBV3-2 . TGTGCCAGCAGCATACGGAACTATGGCTACACCTTC CASSIRNYGYTF
TRBJ2-5 . 15 TRBV27 TRBD2 TGTGCCAGCAGCCTGGCGGGGGGGCTTATGGAGACCCAGTACTTC CASSLAGGLMETQYF
TRBJ1-2 . 14 TRBV27 . TGTGCCAGCGGACCCAGGACAGCAAGCTATGGCTACACCTTC CASGPRTASYGYTF
TRBJ1-2 . 16 TRBV7-9 . TGTGCCAGCAGCCCCCTCTACAACTCGGAGGCTTATGGCTACACCTTC CASSPLYNSEAYGYTF
TRBJ2-3 . 16 TRBV18 TRBD2 TGTGCCAGCTCCAACTTGGGGGGGACTAGCACAGATACGCAGTATTTT CASSNLGGTSTDTQYF
TRBJ1-1 few 12 TRBV7-8 TRBD1 TGTGCCAGCAGCCCCACAGGGGCTGAAGCTTTCTTT CASSPTGAEAFF
TRBJ2-5 . 15 TRBV5-1 TRBD2 TGCGCCAGCAGCCTCTCCTTGGGGGGGGGAGAGACCCAGTACTTC CASSLSLGGGETQYF
TRBJ2-3 . 16 TRBV6-6 . TGTGCCAGCAACCAGCCCGGGACTCCTTACACAGATACGCAGTATTTT CASNQPGTPYTDTQYF
TRBJ1-5 . 16 TRBV19 . TGTGCCAGTAGTATAGGGGCCCTACAGGGTATGGAGCCCCAGCATTTT CASSIGALQGMEPQHF
TRBJ2-6 . 18 TRBV6-2/TRBV6-3 TRBD1 TGTGCCAGCAGTTACAGTGGACAGGGCTACTCTGGGGCCAACGTCCTGACTTTC CASSYSGQGYSGANVLTF
TRBJ1-3 few 13 TRBV5-4 . TGTGCCAGCAGCTCCGGTAGAGGAAACACCATATATTTT CASSSGRGNTIYF
TRBJ1-1 . 15 TRBV4-2 TRBD1 TGTGCCAGCAGCCAAGTGGGGACAGGGAACACTGAAGCTTTCTTT CASSQVGTGNTEAFF
TRBJ2-1 . 13 TRBV3-1/TRBV3-2 . TGTGCCAGCAGGGGGGGAGGGGGTAATGAGCAGTTCTTC CASRGGGGNEQFF
TRBJ2-1 . 15 TRBV3-1/TRBV3-2 TRBD2 TGTGCCAGCAGTTCGACTAGCGGGGGGCACAATGAGCAGTTCTTC CASSSTSGGHNEQFF
TRBJ2-4 . 15 TRBV6-2/TRBV6-3 TRBD1 TGTGCCAGCAGCATGGACAGGGGTGAGAGAAACATTCAGTACTTC CASSMDRGERNIQYF
TRBJ2-2 . 16 TRBV21-1 . TGTGCCAGCAGCCTCCGAGGGGGAGCGAACACCGGGGAGCTGTTTTTT CASSLRGGANTGELFF
TRBJ1-5 . 13 TRBV2 . TGTGCCAGCGAAAATGGGCGGGATCAGCCCCAGCATTTT CASENGRDQPQHF
TRBJ2-1 . 14 TRBV9 . TGTGCCAGCAGCGTACTTCCGGGGAGCAATGAGCAGTTCTTC CASSVLPGSNEQFF
TRBJ1-6 . 16 TRBV6-5 TRBD1 TGTGCCAGCAGTTACGGACAGGAAGTTCCTAATTCACCCCTCCACTTT CASSYGQEVPNSPLHF
TRBJ2-3 . 13 TRBV2 . TGTGCCAGCAGTGAAGCCAACACAGATACGCAGTATTTT CASSEANTDTQYF
TRBJ1-1 . 15 TRBV15 TRBD1 TGTGCCACCAGCAGATTGACAGGGTTGAAGACTGAAGCTTTCTTT CATSRLTGLKTEAFF
TRBJ2-3 . 15 TRBV6-5 TRBD1 TGTGCCAGCAGCTCCCCGGGACAGGGAGGGGATACGCAGTATTTT CASSSPGQGGDTQYF
TRBJ2-3 . 15 TRBV7-3 . TGTGCCAGCAGCTTAGACCCACGCGGGGCAGATACGCAGTATTTT CASSLDPRGADTQYF
TRBJ2-1 . 15 TRBV7-2 TRBD2 TGTGCCAGCAGCAATTTGGGACTAGGGAGTATTGAGCAGTTCTTC CASSNLGLGSIEQFF
TRBJ2-1 once 14 TRBV19 TRBD1 TGTGCCAGCGTCGGGACAGGGAAGAACAATGAGCAGTTCTTC CASVGTGKNNEQFF
TRBJ2-5 . 16 TRBV2 TRBD2 TGTGCCAGCAGACCCAGTAGCGGGGGGGCCGTGGAGACCCAGTACTTC CASRPSSGGAVETQYF
TRBJ1-2 . 14 TRBV19 TRBD1 TGTGCCAGTAAAATGGACAGGACTAACTATGGCTACACCTTC CASKMDRTNYGYTF
TRBJ2-2 . 15 TRBV5-5 TRBD2 TGTGCCAGCAGCCGCACTAGCGGGGGGACCGGGGAGCTGTTTTTT CASSRTSGGTGELFF
TRBJ1-2 . 12 TRBV6-2/TRBV6-3 . TGTGCCAGCAGTTACTCCCCGGAGGGCTACACCTTC CASSYSPEGYTF
TRBJ1-5 . 14 TRBV9 TRBD1 TGTGCCAGCAGCACCGGGACAGGCGGACAGCCCCAGCATTTT CASSTGTGGQPQHF
TRBJ1-3 few 14 TRBV5-6 . TGTGCCAGCAGCCCCGGTAGATCTGGAAACACCATATATTTT CASSPGRSGNTIYF
TRBJ2-2 . 12 TRBV11-3 . TGTGCCAGCAGCCAAGGGGCCGGGGAGCTGTTTTTT CASSQGAGELFF
TRBJ2-5 . 14 TRBV9 . TGTGCCAGCAGCGTAGAGGGGATCGGAGAGACCCAGTACTTC CASSVEGIGETQYF
TRBJ2-2 . 12 TRBV4-3 . TGCGCCAGCAGCCCTGAGAGGGGGGAGCTGTTTTTT CASSPERGELFF
TRBJ2-7 . 15 TRBV7-2 TRBD2 TGTGCCAGCAGCTTAGCTGTGACGGGGGGAGGCGAGCAGTACTTC CASSLAVTGGGEQYF
TRBJ1-1 . 11 TRBV6-5 . TGTGCCAGCAGTACAGACGGGGGAGCTTTCTTT CASSTDGGAFF
TRBJ1-6 few 15 TRBV7-2 . TGTGCCAGCAGCTTAGCAGGGGTAGGGGGTTCACCCCTCCACTTT CASSLAGVGGSPLHF
TRBJ1-1 . 14 TRBV19 . TGTGCCAGTAGTATGGGACTTCTGAACACTGAAGCTTTCTTT CASSMGLLNTEAFF
TRBJ2-2 . 16 TRBV24-1 . TGTGCCACCAGTGATTTGGGACACACCAACACCGGGGAGCTGTTTTTT CATSDLGHTNTGELFF
TRBJ1-1 . 13 TRBV7-9 TRBD1 TGTGCCAGCAGCTTAGGACAGGGGTATGAAGCTTTCTTT CASSLGQGYEAFF
TRBJ1-2 . 11 TRBV5-6 . TGTGCCAGCAGCCAGGTTGGCGGCTACACCTTC CASSQVGGYTF
TRBJ1-5 . 15 TRBV24-1 . TGTGCCACCGGCGGTCCGAGCGTCGGCAATCAGCCCCAGCATTTT CATGGPSVGNQPQHF
TRBJ1-5 . 14 TRBV7-9 . TGTGCCAGCAGCTTAGCAGCGGCCAACAAGCCCCAGCATTTT CASSLAAANKPQHF
TRBJ1-2 . 15 TRBV9 TRBD1 TGTGCCAGCAGCTTCGGGACAGGGGCCCACTATGGCTACACCTTC CASSFGTGAHYGYTF
TRBJ1-5 . 15 TRBV6-5 . TGTGCCAGCAGCCTTAGGACAGAAGGGAATCAGCCCCAGCATTTT CASSLRTEGNQPQHF
TRBJ1-2 . 13 TRBV15 TRBD1 TGTGCCACCAGCACGGACAGGGCCTATGGCTACACCTTC CATSTDRAYGYTF
TRBJ1-3 . 15 TRBV18 . TGTGCCAGCCAACGGGGATCTGGATCTGGAAACACCATATATTTT CASQRGSGSGNTIYF
TRBJ1-2 . 12 TRBV15 TRBD1 TGTGCCACCAGCAGAGGACAGGGACGCTACACCTTC CATSRGQGRYTF
TRBJ1-6 . 12 TRBV7-3 . TGTGCCAGCAGCGCCCCCGGTTCACCCCTCCACTTT CASSAPGSPLHF
TRBJ1-6 . 15 TRBV6-2/TRBV6-3 . TGTGCCAGCAGTACGACAGGAGGAGGATATTCACCCCTCCACTTT CASSTTGGGYSPLHF
TRBJ1-2 once 13 TRBV2 TRBD1 TGTGCCAGCAGCCTTCAGGGGGACTATGGCTACACCTTC CASSLQGDYGYTF
TRBJ1-6 many 15 TRBV6-1 TRBD1 TGTGCCAGCAGTGAATATACAGGGGGCTTATCACCCCTCCACTTT CASSEYTGGLSPLHF
TRBJ1-2 . 12 TRBV12-3/TRBV12-4 . TGTGCCAGCACCTCCGGTGGGACAGGCTACACCTTC CASTSGGTGYTF
TRBJ1-1 once 15 TRBV6-2/TRBV6-3 . TGTGCCAGCAGTTCGTCCGGACAGCCGAACACTGAAGCTTTCTTT CASSSSGQPNTEAFF
TRBJ2-1 . 15 TRBV7-9 . TGTGCCAGCAGCGGGACATTTGACTCCTACAATGAGCAGTTCTTC CASSGTFDSYNEQFF